These 29 T cell receptor beta chains originate from one sample sequenced in a study of blood T cell repertoires in COVID-19. TCRdb's table, derived via immunoSEQ multiplex PCR, lists solely in-frame clones and lacks some. Found here are some 38,000 clones, more than 80% of them singletons; the top ten hold about an eighth. The specimen was peripheral blood. The receptors derive from a woman in her seventies with acute or convalescent COVID-19.

The rearrangement links TRBV18 to TRBJ2-2; tentative D call: TRBD1 (6 bases). The CDR3 loop spans 14 amino acids. The germline V and J ends were trimmed by 5 bases and 6 bases, with 13 bases remaining between them. Per the germline V gene, CDR1 is KGHSH and CDR2 is LQKENI. The CDR3 loop reads CASSTLQGSGELFF. The DNA of the CDR3 is TGTGCCAGCTCAACCTTACAGGGATCCGGGGAGCTGTTTTTT.

This clone was seen a handful of times. V and J are TRBV2 and TRBJ2-1; TRBD2 matches 7 bases. Germline V lookup: CDR1 SNHLY, CDR2 FYNNEI. V was pared by 8 bases and J by 3 bases, with 10 bases of the junction left unmatched. The CDR3 is made up of 15 amino acids. The CDR3 spells CASYGLAEYYNEQFF. CDR3 DNA sequence: TGTGCCAGCTACGGGCTAGCGGAATACTACAATGAGCAGTTCTTC.

This clone was counted between two and nine times. The chain has TRBV5-1 and TRBJ2-3; a possible D gene is TRBD2 (6 bases). The V end lost 1 base, the J end lost 4 bases, and 10 bases lay between the germline ends. Germline CDR1 reads SGHRS; CDR2 reads YFSETQ. This CDR3 has 14 residues. Written as DNA, the CDR3 is TGCGCCAGCAGCTTGTGGGGGGAGGCAGATACGCAGTATTTT. Protein sequence: CASSLWGEADTQYF.

Written as DNA, the CDR3 is TGTGCCAGCAGGACAGATGGGGGCTACACCTTC. Translation: CASRTDGGYTF. The chain employs TRBV6-5 and TRBJ1-2; TRBD1 is a possible D gene (5 bases). The CDR3 has 11 amino acids. Trimming removed 6 bases from V and 8 bases from J, with 10 bases in between. Germline lookup yields CDR1 MNHEY and CDR2 SVGAGI.

The chain joins TRBV10-3 to TRBJ1-2; 9 nucleotides line up with TRBD1. V dropped 2 bases and J dropped 6; count of bases not matched to a gene: 1. Per germline, CDR1 ENHRY and CDR2 SYGVKD. The CDR3 is 13 amino acids. CDR3 nucleotide sequence: TGTGCCATCAGTGAGAACAGGGGGCATGGCTACACCTTC. Amino acids: CAISENRGHGYTF.

J is TRBJ2-7 and V is TRBV11-3; tentatively, D is TRBD2 (6 bases). Per the germline V gene, CDR1 is SGHNT and CDR2 is YENEEA. The CDR3 totals 14 residues. The V end lost 2 bases, the J end lost 7 bases, and 15 bases lay between the germline ends. CDR3 region: CASSLRGGPSEQYF. Written as DNA, the CDR3 is TGTGCCAGCAGCTTACGGGGAGGCCCTTCGGAGCAGTACTTC.

The rearrangement links TRBV28 to TRBJ2-6; D is possibly TRBD2 (6 bases). Trimming removed 3 bases at V and 3 bases at J, with 21 bases between. From germline, CDR1 is MDHEN and CDR2 SYDVKM. The CDR3 sequence is 19 residues long. In DNA form, the CDR3 reads TGTGCCAGCAGTTTTTATCGGCGGACGGGGACTTTTGGGGCCAACGTCCTGACTTTC. Encoded protein: CASSFYRRTGTFGANVLTF.

The chain combines TRBV28 with TRBJ2-7; 12 nucleotides match TRBD1. Germline V lookup: CDR1 MDHEN, CDR2 SYDVKM. The trim removed 4 bases at V and 3 bases at J, leaving 13 bases unmatched. This CDR3 has 18 amino acids. The CDR3 region has the DNA TGTGCCAGCAGTTCTCCGGGACAGGGGGCTTCGGGCGACTACGAGCAGTACTTC. Its translation: CASSSPGQGASGDYEQYF.

This clone came up a few times. The CDR3 protein is CASSKDRGNYGYTF. The CDR3 DNA is TGTGCCAGTAGTAAAGACAGGGGAAACTATGGCTACACCTTC. The J gene is TRBJ1-2, the V gene TRBV19; 8 nucleotides agree with TRBD1. Germline assignment: CDR1 LNHDA and CDR2 SQIVND (reference sequence). Unmatched junction bases numbered 3, after V lost 4 bases and J lost 2 bases. This CDR3 is 14 amino acids long.

This chain connects TRBV9 to TRBJ2-7, with 7 bases that match TRBD2. CDR3 size: 16 residues. Germline V gene data show CDR1 as SGDLS and CDR2 as YYNGEE. V trimming: 4 bases; J trimming: 2 bases; junction bases outside the gene matches: 12. The DNA of the CDR3 is TGTGCCAGCAGCTCCACTTGGGCGCGGGAGACCTACGAGCAGTACTTC. Its protein product is CASSSTWARETYEQYF.

The chain recombines TRBV19 with TRBJ1-5; TRBD1 matches 9 bases. CDR1 and CDR2 from the germline V gene are LNHDA and SQIVND (reference sequence). The trim removed 6 bases at V and 5 bases at J, leaving 14 bases unmatched. The CDR3 is 17 amino acids. The CDR3 sequence: CASRLRALGQGDQPQHF. The CDR3 DNA follows: TGTGCCAGTAGGCTGAGGGCGTTGGGACAGGGTGATCAGCCCCAGCATTTT.

V and J are TRBV9 and TRBJ2-3; D ambiguous. The CDR3 spans 15 residues. The germline V and J ends were trimmed by 0 bases and 4 bases, with 12 bases remaining between them. The V gene's germline CDR1 is SGDLS and CDR2 YYNGEE. Here the CDR3 reads CASSVDIRVADTQYF. CDR3 nucleotides: TGTGCCAGCAGCGTAGATATCCGGGTCGCAGATACGCAGTATTTT. The whole variable domain, filled in from reference TRBV9 and TRBJ2-3, reads DSGVTQTPKHLITATGQRVTLRCSPRSGDLSVYWYQQSLDQGLQFLIQYYNGEERAKGNILERFSAQQFPDLHSELNLSSLELGDSALYFCASSVDIRVADTQYFGPGTRLTVL.

The J gene is TRBJ2-5, the V gene TRBV5-4; 8 positions match TRBD2. CDR1 and CDR2 (germline): SGHNT, YYREEE (reference sequence). The CDR3 loop spans 16 amino acids. V was pared by 0 bases and J by 3 bases, with 7 bases of the junction left unmatched. The CDR3 sequence: CASSLAGGGWEETQYF. As DNA, the CDR3 is TGTGCCAGCAGCTTGGCCGGCGGGGGGTGGGAAGAGACCCAGTACTTC.

The rearrangement uses TRBV7-2 and TRBJ2-7; 8 bases are a match to TRBD1. Unmatched junction bases numbered 14, after V lost 5 bases and J lost 11 bases. This CDR3 spans 14 amino acids. CDR1 and CDR2 (germline): SGHTA, FQGNSA. The CDR3: CASSQGQGGGLEYF. The CDR3 DNA is TGTGCCAGCAGCCAAGGACAGGGTGGTGGTTTAGAGTACTTC.

This clone was counted once. The chain uses TRBV10-1 and TRBJ2-5; the D call may be TRBD1 or TRBD2 (5 bases each). Germline loops: CDR1 WNHNN, CDR2 SYGVQD (reference sequence). This CDR3 spans 13 amino acids. The germline V and J ends were trimmed by 6 bases and 0 bases, with 8 bases remaining between them. CDR3 sequence: CASREDNQETQYF. CDR3 bases: TGCGCCAGCAGGGAGGACAACCAAGAGACCCAGTACTTC.

The chain joins TRBV5-5 to TRBJ1-1; D gene unclear. The V end was cut by 2 bases, the J end by 0 bases, with 8 bases between. There are 14 residues in the CDR3. Germline values: CDR1 SGHKS, CDR2 YYEKEE (reference sequence). The CDR3 here is CASSLGLLNTEAFF. Here the CDR3 DNA reads TGTGCCAGCAGCTTAGGACTTTTGAACACTGAAGCTTTCTTT.

V gene TRBV25-1 combines with J gene TRBJ2-7; D gene unclear. The germline V gene has CDR1 MGHDK and CDR2 SYGVNS. The CDR3 runs to 13 residues. V lost 5 bases and J lost 4, with 12 bases in between. CDR3: CASSTPNWYEQYF. The CDR3 region has the DNA TGTGCCAGCAGTACCCCCAACTGGTACGAGCAGTACTTC.

The rearrangement joins TRBV27 to TRBJ2-1; 8 bases agree with TRBD1. CDR3 size: 15 residues. V shed 5 bases, J shed 2 bases, and the junction held 5 bases outside the gene matches. CDR1 and CDR2 (germline): MNHEY, SMNVEV (reference sequence). The CDR3 nucleotides are TGTGCCAGCAGTCTAACAGGGGGGACCTACAATGAGCAGTTCTTC. Protein: CASSLTGGTYNEQFF.

The gene calls are TRBV29-1 and TRBJ2-2, with a possible D match to TRBD2 (5 bases). Trimming took off 3 bases at V and 0 bases at J, with 8 bases between the two ends. The CDR3 runs 14 residues. Germline CDR1 and CDR2: SQVTM and ANQGSEA. DNA for the CDR3: TGCAGCGTTGATCTAGCTGCGAACACCGGGGAGCTGTTTTTT. This encodes CSVDLAANTGELFF.

This clone turned up a few times. V and J are TRBV28 and TRBJ1-5, with a weak D call TRBD1 (6 bases). V gave up 3 bases and J gave up 5 bases, with 8 bases separating them. This CDR3 spans 13 amino acids. From germline, CDR1 is MDHEN and CDR2 SYDVKM. CDR3 DNA: TGTGCCAGCAGTTTCCCAGGGGATCAGCCCCAGCATTTT. Its translation: CASSFPGDQPQHF.

This clone showed up just once. V is TRBV6-5 and J is TRBJ2-5; tentative D call: TRBD1 (6 bases). V lost 5 bases to trimming and J lost 2 bases, with 9 bases between them. This CDR3 has 13 amino acids. In germline, CDR1 is MNHEY, CDR2 SVGAGI. The CDR3 protein is CASSPGTQETQYF. Here the CDR3 DNA reads TGTGCCAGCAGTCCCGGGACACAAGAGACCCAGTACTTC.

The chain couples TRBV13 to TRBJ1-4; D gene unclear. CDR1 is PRHDT, CDR2 FYEKMQ, per germline (reference sequence). V gave up 5 bases and J gave up 8 bases, with 12 bases separating them. This CDR3 comprises 13 residues. The CDR3 DNA follows: TGTGCCAGCAGCAGCGGGGTTACCGAAAAACTGTTTTTT. Residues: CASSSGVTEKLFF. Drawing the rest from reference TRBV13 and TRBJ1-4, the complete variable domain is AAGVIQSPRHLIKEKRETATLKCYPIPRHDTVYWYQQGPGQDPQFLISFYEKMQSDKGSIPDRFSAQQFSDYHSELNMSSLELGDSALYFCASSSGVTEKLFFGSGTQLSVL.

The rearrangement joins TRBV5-1 to TRBJ2-7, with D maybe TRBD2 (6 bases). The germline V gene encodes CDR1 SGHRS and CDR2 YFSETQ. The CDR3 consists of 14 residues. V lost 4 bases, J lost 3 bases, and 14 bases lay in between. DNA for the CDR3: TGCGCCAGCAGCCCCCGCGGGACCCACTACGAGCAGTACTTC. This sequence encodes CASSPRGTHYEQYF.

This clone was counted only a few times. The chain employs TRBV6-5 and TRBJ2-7; D is ambiguous. This CDR3 spans 14 amino acids. Trimming cost V 3 bases and J 6 bases, with 15 bases left between them. CDR1 is MNHEY and CDR2 is SVGAGI in the germline V gene. CDR3 bases: TGTGCCAGCAGTTATAAACATCCTCCGGGCGAGCAGTACTTC. Protein product: CASSYKHPPGEQYF.

This chain joins TRBV11-2 and TRBJ2-2, with 10 bases aligning to TRBD2. Looked up from germline, CDR1 is SGHAT and CDR2 is FQNNGV. The V segment lost 4 bases and the J segment 3 bases; nucleotides outside the gene matches: 2. There are 15 residues in the CDR3. The CDR3 DNA follows: TGTGCCAGCAGCTCTGGACTAGCGGACACCGGGGAGCTGTTTTTT. Translated: CASSSGLADTGELFF.

This clone was seen a few times. V gene TRBV12-3 or TRBV12-4 combines with J gene TRBJ1-2, with 7 bases fitting TRBD1. CDR3 size: 13 residues. V gave up 6 bases and J gave up 6 bases; unmatched junction bases: 7. CDR3 DNA: TGTGCCAGCAGCGACAGGGCGCGAGATGGCTACACCTTC. This gives the protein CASSDRARDGYTF.

The chain recombines TRBV6-1 with TRBJ1-2; 8 bases match TRBD1. J was trimmed by 3 bases and V by 0 bases; bases with no gene match: 9. CDR1 and CDR2 (germline): MNHNS, SASEGT. The CDR3 sequence is 17 residues long. The CDR3 here is CASSEAKTGQADYGYTF. The CDR3 DNA reads as TGTGCCAGCAGTGAAGCAAAAACGGGACAGGCAGACTATGGCTACACCTTC.

This rearrangement joins TRBV15 to TRBJ2-7; 10 bases match TRBD1. CDR1 and CDR2 from the germline V gene are LNHNV and YYDKDF (reference sequence). This CDR3 contains 16 residues. Trimming cost V 0 bases and J 6 bases; bases outside gene matches: 8. The CDR3 loop is CATSRDWGGTGVEQYF. CDR3 nucleotide sequence: TGTGCCACCAGCAGAGATTGGGGTGGGACAGGGGTCGAGCAGTACTTC. The whole variable domain, filled in from reference TRBV15 and TRBJ2-7, reads DAMVIQNPRYQVTQFGKPVTLSCSQTLNHNVMYWYQQKSSQAPKLLFHYYDKDFNNEADTPDNFQSRRPNTSFCFLDIRSPGLGDTAMYLCATSRDWGGTGVEQYFGPGTRLTVT.

This clone was counted between two and nine times. The chain combines TRBV14 with TRBJ1-1, with TRBD1 as a possible D gene (5 bases). Per the germline V gene, CDR1 is SGHDN and CDR2 is FVKESK. The V end was cut by 0 bases, the J end by 4 bases, with 15 bases between. The CDR3 totals 16 residues. DNA for the CDR3: TGTGCCAGCAGCCAAGAAGGAACGACAGAGGCCACTGAAGCTTTCTTT. Its protein product is CASSQEGTTEATEAFF. The full variable domain, rest sourced from reference TRBV14 and TRBJ1-1, is EAGVTQFPSHSVIEKGQTVTLRCDPISGHDNLYWYRRVMGKEIKFLLHFVKESKQDESGMPNNRFLAERTGGTYSTLKVQPAELEDSGVYFCASSQEGTTEATEAFFGQGTRLTVV.